This TCR beta chain was recorded in a study of cytomegalovirus exposure and HLA in healthy donors (dated by TCRdb to 2017 to 2019). Study-level background: An earlier analysis of approximately 640 of the donors reported approximately 270 Gb of sequence data and more than 90 million unique TCR beta sequences from approximately 180 million T cells. Across about 380 genotyped donors of the cohort, an average of about 250,000 unique TCR beta nucleotide sequences per donor were sequenced, and roughly 17% of those sequences were non-productive. A later genetic analysis took genome-wide SNP genotypes for about 55% of the 666 donors and used that subset as a discovery cohort. About five DR-DQ haplotypes were treated as single units for association and clustering because of strong linkage in the cohort. HLA typing covered class I and class II loci at four-digit resolution. Every repertoire in the discovery cohort had been generated on one and the same sequencing platform. An earlier analysis of some 500 of the donors used high-throughput TCR beta sequencing to judge whether each TCR beta V gene segment behaved as functional or pseudogenic. The study profiled the T cell repertoires of fewer than 850 subjects by immunosequencing and related them to cytomegalovirus serostatus. Approximately 300 gigabases of sequencing data and 70 million to 85 million unique TCR sequences were included in an early release covering several hundred HLA-typed donors. In the later analysis, no new phenotypic data were used to find candidate immune exposures; instead, reliance was placed on TCR beta sequences and their occurrence across donors. Of the 398 genotyped donors, roughly 85% fell in the genetic ancestry cluster associated with self-reported Caucasian donors. The study was designed to test whether signatures of past pathogen exposure could be identified by cataloging public T cell receptors. Donor age, sex, ethnicity and CMV serostatus were compiled alongside the repertoire data. In addition to the first cohort of around 670 subjects, a separate validation cohort of approximately 120 different subjects was used. Typing coverage varied by locus: about 620-630 donors for A, B, C, DRB1 and DQB1; around 560 for DQA1; about 570 for DPA1; around 450 for DPB1. To predict cytomegalovirus infection status, the study combined high-throughput TCR immunosequencing, statistical association of individual TCRs with disease status, and machine learning. A later analysis re-analyzed previously published TCR beta repertoires from 550 to 700 donors and added high-resolution HLA genotyping to study TCR occurrence patterns.

The library came from the immunoSEQ multiplex PCR assay. For the multiplex PCR, a mixture combining 60 forward primers for TCR Vbeta segments and 13 reverse primers for TCR Jbeta segments was used. The CDR3 region of rearranged TCR beta genes was amplified from genomic DNA by a multiplex PCR assay. Amplified TCR beta libraries were sequenced as 87-base-pair reads on the Illumina HiSeq System. From the authors' description of their analysis: A later analysis tallied 70 million to 100 million unique TCR beta chains across the 666 repertoires, and approximately 12 million of those chains were shared by two or more donors. To remove PCR and sequencing errors, raw reads were error-corrected and collapsed into unique sequences using a nearest-neighbor algorithm that merged closely related sequences. Alignment of CDR3 sequences to IMGT reference sequences was used to assign V, D and J gene segments. For a sequence to be retained, at least a six-nucleotide match to both a V gene segment and a J gene segment was required. Rearrangements were called productive when the CDR3 lacked stop codons and stayed in frame with V and J; all others were non-productive. CDR3 was defined by IMGT convention, running from the second conserved V-encoded cysteine to the conserved J-encoded phenylalanine. The earlier analysis of around 640 of the donors excluded sequences that lacked an unambiguous match to a single V gene segment. An earlier analysis of 587 of the donors classified V segments as functional when productive rearrangements were above 56.7% and as segregating when the standard deviation between donors was above 5%. A statistical classification framework was developed to diagnose cytomegalovirus status using the catalog of TCR beta chain sequences. A later analysis assigned V and J genes by comparing TCR nucleotide sequences with IMGT/GENE-DB human TR gene sequences. Using the TCRdist pipeline, a later analysis assigned CDR3 sequences along with most-parsimonious VDJ recombination scenarios. In a later analysis, each TCR beta chain was defined by its CDR3 amino acid sequence together with its V-gene family, and reads lacking a unique V-gene family were excluded. In a later analysis, 550 to 650 highly shared, low-generation-probability nucleotide sequences were removed to address suspected cross-contamination and a sequencing artifact. For each public chain, a later analysis derived a clonal expansion index from normalized ranks of inferred template counts within each repertoire. A later analysis computed generation probabilities with a VDJ recombination model fitted to out-of-frame rearrangements, and checked the results against IGoR. Hypergeometric tests were used in a later analysis to score TCR-TCR, TCR-HLA and TCR-CMV co-occurrence, with a repertoire-size bias correction applied to the TCR pairs. A later analysis estimated false discovery rates by permuting HLA or CMV assignments 20 times. In a later analysis, co-occurring TCRs were grouped with DBSCAN, and TCRdist sequence similarity was added when clustering was performed within HLA-allele-positive subsets. Repertoires with fewer than 30,000 or more than 120,000 public chains, plus five repertoires with anomalous nucleotide sharing, were excluded from co-occurrence clustering. Held by TCRdb, this immuneACCESS table contains in-frame sequences only and omits some clones. Under half of the omission traces to an unresolved V gene where checked; the cause of the rest is unknown. That table gives V, J and clone size, and the DNA gave D and trimming. For this sample there are hundreds of thousands of clones; around nine tenths appear just once. Together, the top ten hold about 2.5% of the sample.

Paper-wide results and their limitations: According to a later analysis, parvovirus B19, influenza, CMV and Epstein-Barr virus appeared linked to several top co-occurrence clusters. A few of the identified cytomegalovirus-associated TCR beta chains were confirmed in vitro to be specific for cytomegalovirus antigens. Some IMGT-functional V segments, including TRBV6-2 and TRBV6-3, could not be distinguished by the 87-base-pair reads and were therefore excluded. In a later genetic analysis, fewer N-insertions in productive TCRs were reported among donors in an Asian-associated ancestry cluster than the roughly 700-donor mean. In an earlier analysis of some 500 of the donors, most TCR beta V segments were observed in productive rearrangements about 90% or about 30% of the time, broadly matching IMGT annotations. A cluster of highly shared sequence variants was judged likely to be a technical artifact of the sequencing pipeline. In a later analysis, HLA-associated TCR beta chains were found to be more clonally expanded and to have lower generation probabilities than equally common non-associated chains. In a later analysis, most CMV-associated TCR beta chains were found to appear HLA-restricted, with HLA associations seemingly driven largely by CMV exposure. The study listed approximately 150 TCR beta chains as associated with cytomegalovirus. It was suggested by the authors that the approach could potentially be generalized to other disease states and immunological phenotypes. Across donors, most TCR sequences were observed very rarely, whereas some public TCRs were present in many individuals. Because counts were too low, seventeen rarely observed V segments, including chromosome 9 orphons, were excluded from the earlier analysis of around 640 of the donors. HLA typing was unavailable for some donors at each locus, so association tests used only the typed subset. Strong co-occurrence of HLA alleles, especially DR and DQ, made assigning TCR associations to individual alleles difficult. The cohort was sequenced for TCR beta chains only, and without alpha or paired-chain data the features that could be detected were limited. In a later genetic analysis, a missense DCLRE1C variant was associated with V-gene and J-gene trimming of TCR beta chains, and the association was replicated in an independent cohort. In a later analysis, about 16,000 TCR beta sequences were associated with specific HLA alleles at a false discovery rate of 0.05. Correlated functional status among segregating V segments might reflect linkage disequilibrium, but an unknown experimental factor could not be ruled out. A further reported finding was that TCR beta sequences accurately predicted the HLA-A and HLA-B alleles for most subjects in the first cohort. The classifier was reported to diagnose cytomegalovirus status with high specificity and sensitivity in both the original and validation cohorts. In a later analysis, TCR association rates were found to vary across HLA loci, with the most associated TCRs seen for DRB1 alleles and the fewest for HLA-C alleles. The presence/absence analyses assumed that sequencing depth was roughly uniform across donors, and that assumption may not be true. CMV serostatus was the only immune exposure information available for the cohort.

In total, more than 500 healthy bone marrow donors made up the cohort. All cohort members were sampled while nominally healthy, although unrecorded immune exposures were likely present. The donor tested CMV seronegative, placing the donor among the 350 to 400 seronegative members of the cohort. A peripheral blood sample was provided by each donor, and peripheral blood mononuclear cells were used for TCR beta sequencing. The Qiagen DNeasy Blood Extraction Kit was used to extract genomic DNA from the blood cell samples. Of note for this clone: Its target antigen remains unknown. The input lacks base qualities; no much larger clone sits a single base away.

CDR1 and CDR2 are drawn from the germline V gene: MGHRA, YSYEKL. The V and J ends are trimmed by 0 bases and 11 bases, leaving 13 bases between them. The CDR3 has 13 amino acids, counting the end cysteine and phenylalanine. Here the CDR3 DNA is all that survives: 39 bases in frame from base 1. Sequenced material: PBMCs. This sequence originates from a woman aged 18 to 35 in good health and CMV-seronegative. The chain is made from TRBV4-1 and TRBJ1-1, and possibly TRBD1, on 5 matching bases. The DNA sequence is as follows: TGCGCCAGCAGCCAAGATCGGGGGGTAGGGGCTTTCTTT. Its amino acids are CASSQDRGVGAFF.